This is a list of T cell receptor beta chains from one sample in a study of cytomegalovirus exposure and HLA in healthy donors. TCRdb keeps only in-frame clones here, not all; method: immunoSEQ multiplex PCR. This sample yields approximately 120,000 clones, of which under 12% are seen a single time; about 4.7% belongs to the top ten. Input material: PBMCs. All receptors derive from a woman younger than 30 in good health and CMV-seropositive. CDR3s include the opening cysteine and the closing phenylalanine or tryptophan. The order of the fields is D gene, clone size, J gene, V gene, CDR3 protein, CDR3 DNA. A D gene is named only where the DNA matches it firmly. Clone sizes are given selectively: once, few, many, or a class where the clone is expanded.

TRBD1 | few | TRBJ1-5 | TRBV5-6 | CASSWGTEQSNQPQHF | TGTGCCAGCAGCTGGGGGACAGAGCAGAGCAATCAGCCCCAGCATTTT
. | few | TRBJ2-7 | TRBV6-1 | CASREYSPEQYF | TGTGCCAGCAGAGAATACAGCCCCGAGCAGTACTTC
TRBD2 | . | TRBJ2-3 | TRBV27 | CASSSPGLAGVLTDTQYF | TGTGCCAGCAGTTCCCCGGGGCTAGCGGGAGTGTTGACAGATACGCAGTATTTT
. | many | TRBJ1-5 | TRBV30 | CAWSSGRRVNQPQHF | TGTGCCTGGAGTTCTGGTCGCAGGGTCAATCAGCCCCAGCATTTT
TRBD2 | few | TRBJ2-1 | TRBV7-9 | CASSPVSGIGYNEQFF | TGTGCCAGCAGCCCAGTTAGCGGGATTGGGTACAATGAGCAGTTCTTC
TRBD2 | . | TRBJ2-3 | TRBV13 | CASSPGTSGLPGADTQYF | TGTGCCAGCAGCCCGGGGACTAGCGGACTCCCTGGGGCAGATACGCAGTATTTT
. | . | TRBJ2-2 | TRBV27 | CASSSGGMNTGELFF | TGTGCCAGCAGTTCCGGCGGGATGAACACCGGGGAGCTGTTTTTT
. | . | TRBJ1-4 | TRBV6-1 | CASSEVPWPRSF | TGTGCCAGCAGTGAGGTTCCGTGGCCCCGGAGTTTT
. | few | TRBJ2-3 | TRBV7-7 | CASSSGGTDTQYF | TGTGCTAGCAGCTCCGGGGGCACAGATACGCAGTATTTT
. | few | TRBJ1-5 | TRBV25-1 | CASSPSGYQPQHF | TGTGCCAGCAGTCCGTCAGGCTATCAGCCCCAGCATTTT
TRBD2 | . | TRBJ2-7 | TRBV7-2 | CASSPVGGSSYEQYF | TGTGCCAGCAGCCCAGTCGGCGGGAGCTCCTACGAGCAGTACTTC
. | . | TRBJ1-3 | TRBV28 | CASSSGLSSGNTIYF | TGTGCCAGCAGTTCCGGACTAAGCTCTGGAAACACCATATATTTT
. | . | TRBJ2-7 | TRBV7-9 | CASSLEVRGYEQYF | TGTGCCAGCAGCTTAGAGGTGCGGGGCTACGAGCAGTACTTC
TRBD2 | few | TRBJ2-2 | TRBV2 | CASSGKREGLTGELFF | TGTGCCAGCAGTGGGAAGCGGGAGGGCCTTACCGGGGAGCTGTTTTTT
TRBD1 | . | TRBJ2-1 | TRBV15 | CATSRVSQGGSYNEQFF | TGTGCCACCAGCAGAGTTTCACAAGGGGGCAGCTACAATGAGCAGTTCTTC
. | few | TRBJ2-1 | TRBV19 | CASKPLDSYNEQFF | TGTGCCAGTAAGCCCCTAGACAGCTACAATGAGCAGTTCTTC
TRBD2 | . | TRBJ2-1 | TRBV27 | CASSLRGTSGALFEQFF | TGTGCCAGCAGTTTGAGAGGGACTAGCGGGGCCCTGTTTGAGCAGTTCTTC
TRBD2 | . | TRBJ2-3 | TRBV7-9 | CASSPGLAGYYSADTQYF | TGTGCCAGCAGCCCGGGACTAGCGGGATACTACAGCGCAGATACGCAGTATTTT
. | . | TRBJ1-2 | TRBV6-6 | CASSTEDDYGYTF | TGTGCCAGCAGTACAGAAGACGACTATGGCTACACCTTC
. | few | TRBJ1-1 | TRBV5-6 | CASSPGVSTNTEAFF | TGTGCCAGCAGCCCGGGTGTATCGACGAACACTGAAGCTTTCTTT
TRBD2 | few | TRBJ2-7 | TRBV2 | CASSGSGREQYF | TGTGCCAGCAGCGGGAGCGGGAGGGAGCAGTACTTC
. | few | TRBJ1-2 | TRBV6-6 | CASNPYRINYGYTF | TGTGCCAGCAACCCCTACAGGATAAACTATGGCTACACCTTC
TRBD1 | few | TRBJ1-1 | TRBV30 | CAWSPSDRETTEAFF | TGTGCCTGGAGTCCTTCGGACAGGGAGACGACTGAAGCTTTCTTT
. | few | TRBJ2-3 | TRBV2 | CASSVGTSTDTQYF | TGTGCCAGCAGTGTCGGGACTAGCACAGATACGCAGTATTTT
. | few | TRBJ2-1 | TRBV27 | CASSPLDHNEQFF | TGTGCCAGCAGTCCACTAGACCACAATGAGCAGTTCTTC
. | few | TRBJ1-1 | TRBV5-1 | CASSSDTLNTEAFF | TGCGCCAGCAGCTCGGACACCTTGAACACTGAAGCTTTCTTT
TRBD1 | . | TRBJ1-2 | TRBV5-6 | CASGTGKVFYGYTF | TGTGCCAGCGGGACAGGGAAGGTGTTCTATGGCTACACCTTC
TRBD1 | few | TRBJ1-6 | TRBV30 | CAWSEGTGSGSPLHF | TGTGCCTGGAGTGAGGGGACAGGGAGCGGCTCACCCCTCCACTTT
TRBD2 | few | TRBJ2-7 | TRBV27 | CASSFQRTSQVQYF | TGTGCCAGCAGTTTCCAAAGGACTAGCCAGGTGCAGTACTTC
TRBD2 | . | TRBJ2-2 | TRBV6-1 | CATRRAGGPGELFF | TGTGCCACCCGCCGGGCGGGAGGGCCCGGGGAGCTGTTTTTT
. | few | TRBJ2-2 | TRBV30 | CAWSVRGAITGELFF | TGTGCCTGGAGTGTCCGGGGGGCGATCACCGGGGAGCTGTTTTTT
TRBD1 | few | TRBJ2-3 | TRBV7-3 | CASSLSRQGGADTQYF | TGTGCCAGCAGCTTAAGTAGACAGGGGGGAGCAGATACGCAGTATTTT
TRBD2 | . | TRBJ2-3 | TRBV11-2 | CASSPPASGINTQYF | TGTGCCAGCAGCCCTCCCGCTAGCGGGATAAATACGCAGTATTTT
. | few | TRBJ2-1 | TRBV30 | CAWAVGGKHNEQFF | TGTGCCTGGGCGGTGGGAGGAAAGCACAATGAGCAGTTCTTC
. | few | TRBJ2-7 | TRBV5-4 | CASSLRQGSYEQYF | TGTGCCAGCAGCTTGCGGCAGGGAAGCTACGAGCAGTACTTC
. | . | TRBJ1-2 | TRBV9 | CASSVLTGQGYTF | TGTGCCAGCAGCGTTTTAACAGGGCAGGGCTACACCTTC
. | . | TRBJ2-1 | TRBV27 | CASSFRSYNEQFF | TGTGCCAGCAGTTTCCGCTCCTACAATGAGCAGTTCTTC
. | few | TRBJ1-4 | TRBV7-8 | CASSLVREKLFF | TGTGCCAGCAGCTTAGTGAGGGAAAAACTGTTTTTT
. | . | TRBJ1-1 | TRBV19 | CASSIGRNTEAFF | TGTGCCAGTAGTATAGGGAGGAACACTGAAGCTTTCTTT
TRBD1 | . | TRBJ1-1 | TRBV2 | CACSGQGITEAFF | TGTGCCTGCTCGGGACAGGGAATTACTGAAGCTTTCTTT
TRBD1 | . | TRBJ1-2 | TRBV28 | CASSGQGFGYTF | TGTGCCAGCAGTGGACAGGGATTTGGCTACACCTTC
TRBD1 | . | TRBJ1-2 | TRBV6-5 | CASSPRTGAGYTF | TGTGCCAGCAGCCCCCGGACAGGGGCTGGCTACACCTTC
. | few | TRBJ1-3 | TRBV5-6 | CASSGPLRTNTIYF | TGTGCCAGCAGCGGGCCCCTAAGAACAAACACCATATATTTT
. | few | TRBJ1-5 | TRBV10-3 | CAISPNNQPQHF | TGTGCCATCAGTCCTAATAATCAGCCCCAGCATTTT
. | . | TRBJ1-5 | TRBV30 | CAWSGQHNQPQHF | TGTGCCTGGAGCGGACAGCACAATCAGCCCCAGCATTTT
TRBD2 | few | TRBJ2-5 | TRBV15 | CATSRGSVAGGEETQYF | TGTGCCACCAGCAGAGGAAGCGTTGCGGGAGGGGAAGAGACCCAGTACTTC
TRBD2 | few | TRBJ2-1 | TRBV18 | CASSPGLGGSPNNEQFF | TGTGCCAGCTCACCAGGTCTCGGCGGGAGCCCGAACAATGAGCAGTTCTTC
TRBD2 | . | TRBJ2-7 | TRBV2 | CASNGVGTTISSTYEQYF | TGTGCCAGCAATGGGGTCGGGACTACTATTTCTTCAACCTACGAGCAGTACTTC
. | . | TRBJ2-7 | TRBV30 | CAWRAPRGSYEQYF | TGTGCCTGGAGAGCACCCAGGGGTTCCTACGAGCAGTACTTC
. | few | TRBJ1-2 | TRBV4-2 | CASSQEGRGFYGYTF | TGTGCCAGCAGCCAAGAAGGCAGGGGCTTCTATGGCTACACCTTC
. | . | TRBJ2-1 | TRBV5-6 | CASSLVGGGFAGEQFF | TGTGCCAGCAGCTTGGTGGGGGGTGGATTCGCCGGTGAGCAGTTCTTC
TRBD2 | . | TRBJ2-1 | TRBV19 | CASRTSGSILFF | TGTGCCAGCCGGACTAGCGGGAGCATCTTGTTCTTC
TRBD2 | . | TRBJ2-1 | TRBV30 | CAYIAGSYNEQFF | TGTGCCTACATAGCGGGATCCTACAATGAGCAGTTCTTC
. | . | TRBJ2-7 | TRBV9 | CASSPQGLGYEQYF | TGTGCCAGCAGCCCCCAGGGGTTAGGCTACGAGCAGTACTTC
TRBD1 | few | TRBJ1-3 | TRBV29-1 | CSVNTGDSGNTIYF | TGCAGCGTAAACACAGGGGACTCTGGAAACACCATATATTTT
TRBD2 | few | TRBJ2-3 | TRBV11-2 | CASSLGLAEDSTDTQYF | TGTGCCAGCAGCTTAGGCCTAGCGGAGGATAGCACAGATACGCAGTATTTT